This T cell receptor beta chain was captured in a study of cytomegalovirus exposure and HLA in healthy donors (dated by TCRdb to about 2017). Regarding the research as a whole: According to a later analysis, the 100 to 150 validation repertoires were produced on the same platform as the approximately 690 repertoires of the first cohort. The study was designed to test whether signatures of past pathogen exposure could be identified by cataloging public T cell receptors. Besides the first cohort of under 700 subjects, a separate validation cohort made up of 120 different subjects was used. To predict cytomegalovirus infection status, the study combined high-throughput TCR immunosequencing, statistical association of individual TCRs with disease status, and machine learning. Summary of the overall study and its limitations: The authors suggested that the approach could potentially be extended to other disease states and immunological phenotypes. A later analysis found that TCRs clustered in the first cohort also tended to co-occur in the roughly 120 validation repertoires, with roughly 95% of cluster scores above 0. The classifier was reported to diagnose cytomegalovirus status with high specificity and sensitivity in both the original cohort and the validation cohort. While some public TCRs were present in many individuals, most TCR sequences turned up only very rarely across donors. The study listed 164 TCR beta chains as associated with cytomegalovirus. In vitro tests confirmed that three of the cytomegalovirus-associated TCR beta chains recognize cytomegalovirus antigens. The validation cohort had no HLA typing available for a later analysis, so co-occurrence within that cohort was assessed over all 110 or so repertoires.

The method behind the library was the immunoSEQ multiplex PCR assay. The authors' analysis ran thus. A statistical classification framework was built to diagnose cytomegalovirus status from the catalog of TCR beta chain sequences. TCRdb stores this immuneACCESS table with in-frame sequences only. Part of the clones is absent; in the studies checked, under half of the shortfall reflects unresolved V genes, and no reason is known for the rest. That table furnishes V, J and clone size, whereas the DNA furnished D and trimming. The sample yields 110,000 to 150,000 clones; about 83% were counted once. The ten largest account for under 1.5% of the sample. Regarding this clone: Its binding antigen is unknown. Within one base of it there is no much larger clone, and no base qualities were kept.

The donors were included in the validation cohort of 120 subjects, a group kept apart from the roughly 690-subject first cohort. This TCR was sampled from a woman in her thirties in good health and CMV-seronegative. Sequences were obtained from PBMCs.

At the DNA level, the sequence is TGTGCCAGCAGACGGGGGAACACTGAAGCTTTCTTT. Its translation reads: CASRRGNTEAFF. This chain joins TRBV27 to TRBJ1-1; the D gene cannot be named for sure. The germline V gene (reference sequence) sets CDR1 to MNHEY and CDR2 to SMNVEV. The CDR3 sequence holds 12 residues, the cysteine and phenylalanine included. Only the CDR3 portion is preserved as DNA: 36 bases, with reading frame beginning at the first base. V is cut by 6 bases and J by 1 base, and the space between the germline ends is 6 bases.